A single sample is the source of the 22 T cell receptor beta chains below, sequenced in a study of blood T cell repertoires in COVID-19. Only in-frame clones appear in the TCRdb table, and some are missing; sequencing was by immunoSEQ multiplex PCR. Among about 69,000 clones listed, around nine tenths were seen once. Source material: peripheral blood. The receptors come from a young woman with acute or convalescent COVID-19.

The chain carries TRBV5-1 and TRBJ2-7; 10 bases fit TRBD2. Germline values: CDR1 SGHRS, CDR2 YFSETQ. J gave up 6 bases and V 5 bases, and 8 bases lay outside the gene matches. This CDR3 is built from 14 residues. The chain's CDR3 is CASSSSGGAGEQYF. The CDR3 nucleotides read TGCGCCAGCAGTTCCAGCGGGGGGGCCGGCGAGCAGTACTTC.

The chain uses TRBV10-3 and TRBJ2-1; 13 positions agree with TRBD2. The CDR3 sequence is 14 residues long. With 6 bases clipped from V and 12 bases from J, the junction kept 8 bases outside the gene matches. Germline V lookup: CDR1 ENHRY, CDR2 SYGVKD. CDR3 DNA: TGTGCCATCAGCGCCGGACTAGCGGGAGAGGGGCAGTTCTTC. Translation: CAISAGLAGEGQFF.

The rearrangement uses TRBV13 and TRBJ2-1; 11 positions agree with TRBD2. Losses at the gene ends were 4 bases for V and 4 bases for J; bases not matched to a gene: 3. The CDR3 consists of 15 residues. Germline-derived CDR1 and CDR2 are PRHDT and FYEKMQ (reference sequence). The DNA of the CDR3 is TGTGCCAGCAGCTCGACTAGCGGGAAATACAATGAGCAGTTCTTC. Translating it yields CASSSTSGKYNEQFF. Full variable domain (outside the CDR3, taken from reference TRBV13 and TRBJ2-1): AAGVIQSPRHLIKEKRETATLKCYPIPRHDTVYWYQQGPGQDPQFLISFYEKMQSDKGSIPDRFSAQQFSDYHSELNMSSLELGDSALYFCASSSTSGKYNEQFFGPGTRLTVL.

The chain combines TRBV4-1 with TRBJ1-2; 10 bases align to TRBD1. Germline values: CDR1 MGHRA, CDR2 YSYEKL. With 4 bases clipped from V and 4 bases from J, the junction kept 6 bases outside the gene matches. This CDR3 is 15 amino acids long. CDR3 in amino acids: CASSPSGTGAYGYTF. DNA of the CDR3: TGCGCCAGCAGCCCGTCCGGGACAGGGGCCTATGGCTACACCTTC.

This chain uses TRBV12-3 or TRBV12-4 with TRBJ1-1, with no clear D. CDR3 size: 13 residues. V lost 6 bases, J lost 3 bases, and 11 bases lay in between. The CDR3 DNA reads TGTGCCAGCAGAAAAGACGGGGACACTGAAGCTTTCTTT. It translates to CASRKDGDTEAFF.

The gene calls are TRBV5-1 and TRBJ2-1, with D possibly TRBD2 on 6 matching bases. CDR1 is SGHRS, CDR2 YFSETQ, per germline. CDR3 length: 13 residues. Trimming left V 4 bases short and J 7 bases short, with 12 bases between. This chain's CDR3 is CASSLGTQNEQFF. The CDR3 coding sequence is TGCGCCAGCAGCCTCGGGACTCAGAATGAGCAGTTCTTC.

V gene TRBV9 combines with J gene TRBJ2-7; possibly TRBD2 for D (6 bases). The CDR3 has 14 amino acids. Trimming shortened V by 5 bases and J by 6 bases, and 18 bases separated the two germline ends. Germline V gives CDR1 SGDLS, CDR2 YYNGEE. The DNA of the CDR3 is TGTGCCAGCAGTCCTTCCCCCCGGGAGCGCGAGCAGTACTTC. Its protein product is CASSPSPREREQYF.

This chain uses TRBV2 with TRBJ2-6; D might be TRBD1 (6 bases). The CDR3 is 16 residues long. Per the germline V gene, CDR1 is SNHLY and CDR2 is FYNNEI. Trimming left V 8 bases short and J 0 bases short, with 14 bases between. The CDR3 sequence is CASVQGNDSGANVLTF. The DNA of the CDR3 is TGTGCCAGCGTTCAGGGGAATGACTCTGGGGCCAACGTCCTGACTTTC.

The CDR3 reads CASSASGLAVFTDTQYF. The DNA for the CDR3 is TGTGCCAGCAGCGCCTCGGGACTAGCGGTTTTCACAGATACGCAGTATTTT. V usage is TRBV14 and J usage is TRBJ2-3; 11 bases agree with TRBD2. Germline V CDR1 and CDR2: SGHDN, FVKESK. The CDR3 is made up of 17 amino acids. V lost 5 bases to trimming and J lost 2 bases; unmatched junction nucleotides: 9.

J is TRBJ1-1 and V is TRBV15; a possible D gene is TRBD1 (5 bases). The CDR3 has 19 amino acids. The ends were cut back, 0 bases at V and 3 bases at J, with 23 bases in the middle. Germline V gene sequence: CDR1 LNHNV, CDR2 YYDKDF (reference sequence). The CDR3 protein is CATSRDGQGSYGGDTEAFF. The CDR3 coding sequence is TGTGCCACCAGCAGAGATGGGCAAGGGAGCTACGGGGGAGACACTGAAGCTTTCTTT.

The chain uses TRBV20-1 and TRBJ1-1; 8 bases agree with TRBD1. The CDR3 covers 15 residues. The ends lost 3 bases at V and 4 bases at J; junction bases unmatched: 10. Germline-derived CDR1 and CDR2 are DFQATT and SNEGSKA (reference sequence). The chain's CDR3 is CSASWSRGRGTEAFF. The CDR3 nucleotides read TGCAGTGCTAGTTGGTCCAGGGGGCGAGGCACTGAAGCTTTCTTT.

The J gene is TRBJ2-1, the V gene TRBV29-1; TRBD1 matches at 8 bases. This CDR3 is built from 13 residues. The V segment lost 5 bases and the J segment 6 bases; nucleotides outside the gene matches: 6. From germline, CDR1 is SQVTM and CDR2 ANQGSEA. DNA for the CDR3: TGCAGCGTTACGGGACAGGTATTCAATGAGCAGTTCTTC. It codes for CSVTGQVFNEQFF.

The CDR3 bases are TGCGCCAGCAGCCAAGACTTCGGACTAGCGGGAGGTGTTTACAATGAGCAGTTCTTC. This encodes CASSQDFGLAGGVYNEQFF. The chain joins TRBV4-3 to TRBJ2-1; 14 nucleotides line up with TRBD2. Germline assignment: CDR1 LGHNA and CDR2 YSLEER. The V and J ends lost 0 bases and 4 bases, in that order; junction bases with no gene match: 8. The CDR3 is 19 residues long.

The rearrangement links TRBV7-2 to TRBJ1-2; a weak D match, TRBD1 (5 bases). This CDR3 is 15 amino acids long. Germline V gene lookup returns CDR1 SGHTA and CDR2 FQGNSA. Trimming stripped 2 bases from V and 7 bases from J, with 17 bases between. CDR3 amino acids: CASSLQGLDSGGYTF. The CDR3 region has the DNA TGTGCCAGCAGCTTACAGGGATTGGATTCAGGTGGCTACACCTTC.

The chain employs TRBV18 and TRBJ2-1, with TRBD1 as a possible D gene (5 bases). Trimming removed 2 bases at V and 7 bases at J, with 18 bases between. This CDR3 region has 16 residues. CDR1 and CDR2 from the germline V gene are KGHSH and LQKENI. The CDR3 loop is CASSPLAGAYINEQFF. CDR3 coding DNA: TGTGCCAGCTCACCATTGGCTGGGGCCTACATAAATGAGCAGTTCTTC. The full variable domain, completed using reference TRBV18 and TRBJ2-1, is NAGVMQNPRHLVRRRGQEARLRCSPMKGHSHVYWYRQLPEEGLKFMVYLQKENIIDESGMPKERFSAEFPKEGPSILRIQQVVRGDSAAYFCASSPLAGAYINEQFFGPGTRLTVL.

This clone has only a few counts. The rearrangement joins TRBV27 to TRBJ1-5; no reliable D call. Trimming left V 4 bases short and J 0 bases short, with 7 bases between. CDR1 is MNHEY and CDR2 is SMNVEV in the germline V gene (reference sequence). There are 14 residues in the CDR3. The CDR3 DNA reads TGTGCCAGCAGTTCGGGGTATAGCAATCAGCCCCAGCATTTT. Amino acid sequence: CASSSGYSNQPQHF.

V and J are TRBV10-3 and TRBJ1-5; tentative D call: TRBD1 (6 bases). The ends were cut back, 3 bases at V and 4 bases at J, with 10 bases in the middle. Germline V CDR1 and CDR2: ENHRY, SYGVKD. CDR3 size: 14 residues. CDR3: CAISEGQPNQPQHF. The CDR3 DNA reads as TGTGCCATCAGTGAAGGACAGCCGAATCAGCCCCAGCATTTT.

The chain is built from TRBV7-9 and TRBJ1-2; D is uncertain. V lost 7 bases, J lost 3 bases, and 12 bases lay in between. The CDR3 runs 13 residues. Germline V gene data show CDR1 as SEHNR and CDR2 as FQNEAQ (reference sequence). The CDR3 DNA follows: TGTGCCAGCACCACCGGCCGGGACTATGGCTACACCTTC. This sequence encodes CASTTGRDYGYTF.

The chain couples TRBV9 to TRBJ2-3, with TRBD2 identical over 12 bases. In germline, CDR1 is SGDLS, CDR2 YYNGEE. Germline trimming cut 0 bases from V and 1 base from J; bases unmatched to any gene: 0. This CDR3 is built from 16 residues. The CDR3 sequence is CASSVGLAGGTDTQYF. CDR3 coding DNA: TGTGCCAGCAGCGTAGGACTAGCGGGGGGCACAGATACGCAGTATTTT.

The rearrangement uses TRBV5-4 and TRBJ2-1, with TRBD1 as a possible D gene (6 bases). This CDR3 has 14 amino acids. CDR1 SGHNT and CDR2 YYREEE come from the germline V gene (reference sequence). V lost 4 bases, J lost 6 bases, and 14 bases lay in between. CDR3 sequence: CASSPQQGINEQFF. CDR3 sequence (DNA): TGTGCCAGCAGCCCGCAACAGGGAATCAATGAGCAGTTCTTC.

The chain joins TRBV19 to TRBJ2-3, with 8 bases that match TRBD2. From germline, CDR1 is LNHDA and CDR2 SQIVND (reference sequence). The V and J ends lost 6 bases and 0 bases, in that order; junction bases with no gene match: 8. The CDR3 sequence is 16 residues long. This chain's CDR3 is CASRRTSSPSTDTQYF. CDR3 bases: TGTGCCAGTAGACGGACTAGCTCTCCTAGCACAGATACGCAGTATTTT.

CDR3 bases: TGTGCCAGTAGGGGACAGGGATATAGCAATCAGCCCCAGCATTTT. This translates into CASRGQGYSNQPQHF. This chain links TRBV19 with TRBJ1-5, with 9 nucleotides matching TRBD1. CDR1 and CDR2 from the germline V gene are LNHDA and SQIVND (reference sequence). The J segment lost 0 bases and the V segment lost 6 bases, leaving 3 bases of the junction unmatched. The CDR3 has 15 residues.